These 23 T cell receptor beta chains came from one sample sequenced in a study of CD4 and CD8 cells across lung adenocarcinoma regions. TCRdb reanalysed the PCR reads using MiXCR and keeps one entry per CDR3 protein. Of roughly 6,000 distinct CDR3 sequences listed, around 50% are singletons. The source material was CD8+ T cells from the margin of a lung tumor. The receptors stem from a male donor with lung adenocarcinoma. The CD4 and CD8 labels of this study may be unreliable.

With respect to this clonotype: Since a much larger clone is just one base distant, this may be a read error. The chain's CDR3 is CASGSRTGGPGEQYF. In nucleotides, the CDR3 is TGCGCCAGCGGGTCTCGGACAGGGGGACCGGGCGAGCAGTACTTC. The rearrangement joins TRBV10-2 to TRBJ2-7; the match to TRBD1 covers 10 bases. In germline, CDR1 is WSHSY, CDR2 SAAADI. The V gene end was trimmed by 8 bases and the J gene end by 6 bases; junction bases not matched to a gene: 13. The CDR3 loop spans 15 amino acids.

This clonotype was seen at least ten times. The gene calls are TRBV6-1 and TRBJ2-6, with a weak D call TRBD2 (5 bases). Deletions cut 4 bases from V and 0 bases from J, with 7 bases between. The germline CDR1 and CDR2 sequences are MNHNS and SASEGT. The CDR3 consists of 15 residues. The CDR3 loop is CASSAGLSGANVLTF. In DNA form, the CDR3 reads TGTGCCAGCAGTGCCGGACTCTCTGGGGCCAACGTCCTGACTTTC.

V and J are TRBV6-1 and TRBJ2-3; D is unclear. The germline CDR1 and CDR2 sequences are MNHNS and SASEGT. There are 13 residues in the CDR3. The V end lost 4 bases, the J end lost 1 base, and 6 bases lay between the germline ends. Written as DNA, the CDR3 is TGTGCCAGCAGTGCCCGGGGCACAGATACGCAGTATTTT. This encodes CASSARGTDTQYF.

The table lists this clonotype with a few counts. This chain connects TRBV14 to TRBJ1-5, with a possible D match to TRBD1 (6 bases). Germline V CDR1 and CDR2: SGHDN, FVKESK. This CDR3 has 13 amino acids. Trimming cost V 4 bases and J 6 bases, with 10 bases left between them. The DNA for the CDR3 is TGTGCCAGCAGCCGAACAGGGAGTCAGCCCCAGCATTTT. Protein product: CASSRTGSQPQHF.

The chain is built from TRBV6-1 and TRBJ2-5; D may correspond to TRBD1 or TRBD2 (5 bases each). The J call is doubtful: the DNA matches TRBJ2-7 better. Germline CDR1 is MNHNS and CDR2 is SASEGT. The CDR3 loop spans 12 amino acids. The CDR3 region has the DNA TGTGCCAGCAGTGAAGGGGACCGCGAGCAGTACTTC. This sequence encodes CASSEGDREQYF.

This clonotype was detected only a few times. The rearrangement links TRBV5-1 to TRBJ2-3, with 9 bases identical to TRBD2. CDR3 length: 16 amino acids. The trim removed 0 bases at V and 1 base at J, leaving 3 bases unmatched. CDR1 is SGHRS and CDR2 is YFSETQ in the germline V gene. Here the CDR3 reads CASSLGQRGGTDTQYF. CDR3 bases: TGCGCCAGCAGCTTGGGACAGCGGGGGGGCACAGATACGCAGTATTTT.

This clonotype is medium-sized. V is TRBV24-1 and J is TRBJ2-1, with 15 bases that match TRBD2. Germline trimming cut 5 bases from V and 6 bases from J; bases unmatched to any gene: 7. Looked up from germline, CDR1 is KGHDR and CDR2 is SFDVKD. The CDR3 consists of 17 residues. CDR3 amino acids: CATSVGTSGRLTNEQFF. The CDR3, as DNA: TGTGCCACCAGTGTCGGGACTAGCGGGAGGTTGACCAATGAGCAGTTCTTC.

This chain joins TRBV6-1 and TRBJ2-2, with D unresolved. The CDR3 totals 15 residues. Germline assignment: CDR1 MNHNS and CDR2 SASEGT. The V and J ends lost 8 bases and 6 bases respectively, with 19 bases between them. CDR3 loop: CASRVRFDGPGELFF. CDR3 bases: TGTGCCAGCCGAGTTCGATTCGACGGACCCGGGGAGCTGTTTTTT.

For this clonotype: Given the absence of the conserved phenylalanine or tryptophan at the CDR3 end, a read error is likely. J is TRBJ2-5 and V is TRBV7-8; a weak D match, TRBD2 (6 bases). The J call may be incorrect, as the DNA end agrees better with TRBJ2-1. Germline V gene data show CDR1 as SGHVS and CDR2 as FQNEAQ. The length of the CDR3 is 16 residues. The CDR3 protein is CASSSGLNLRVETQFL. The CDR3 DNA reads as TGTGCCAGCAGCTCGGGACTCAACCTCCGGGTAGAGACCCAGTTCTTG.

This clonotype was seen only a few times. This sequence joins TRBV6-1 and TRBJ2-4, with D unclear. Germline loops: CDR1 MNHNS, CDR2 SASEGT. This CDR3 region has 17 residues. V was pared by 3 bases and J by 1 base, with 16 bases between. In nucleotides, the CDR3 is TGTGCCAGCAGTGAGCAGCAACCAAGGAGTGCCAAAAACATTCAGTACTTC. Translation gives CASSEQQPRSAKNIQYF.

The CDR3 here is CASSDLTGLFNQPQHF. CDR3 nucleotide sequence: TGTGCCAGCAGTGACTTGACAGGGTTGTTCAATCAGCCCCAGCATTTT. V is TRBV6-1 and J is TRBJ1-5; 7 bases line up with TRBD1. Germline values: CDR1 MNHNS, CDR2 SASEGT. Trimming at V came to 3 bases and at J to 3 bases, leaving 8 bases not matched to a gene. The CDR3 length is 16 residues.

The chain joins TRBV6-1 to TRBJ2-5; the match to TRBD2 covers 8 bases. The CDR3 is 14 amino acids. Germline CDR1 reads MNHNS; CDR2 reads SASEGT. Written as DNA, the CDR3 is TGTGCGGGCAGCGGGGCGGGGGGCCATGAGACCCAGTACTTC. It specifies CAGSGAGGHETQYF.

This clonotype is large by share. The chain combines TRBV6-6 with TRBJ2-2, with D unresolved. V was trimmed by 2 bases and J by 7 bases, leaving 11 bases between them. Germline CDR1 is MNHNY and CDR2 is SVGAGI (reference sequence). The CDR3 contains 14 residues. CDR3 sequence (DNA): TGTGCCAGCAGTTACACGACTGGCCGCGGGGAGCTGTTTTTT. Translated: CASSYTTGRGELFF.

This clonotype has only one observation. This chain links TRBV10-2 with TRBJ2-5; perhaps D is TRBD1 or TRBD2 (5 bases each). The DNA end favors TRBJ2-1, so the J call may be wrong. Germline V gene sequence: CDR1 WSHSY, CDR2 SAAADI. The CDR3 has 13 amino acids. The CDR3 region is CASSSGTSIGQFF. The CDR3 DNA follows: TGCGCCAGCAGTTCCGGGACCAGCATTGGGCAGTTCTTC.

The chain has TRBV7-8 and TRBJ1-6, with D possibly TRBD1 on 5 matching bases. Germline V gives CDR1 SGHVS, CDR2 FQNEAQ. Trimming removed 5 bases from V and 5 bases from J, with 16 bases in between. This CDR3 region has 16 residues. In DNA form, the CDR3 reads TGTGCCAGCAGCGGTTCACCGGGACGGAATAATTCACCCCTCCACTTT. Translating it yields CASSGSPGRNNSPLHF.

The J gene is TRBJ2-5, the V gene TRBV6-5; 7 positions agree with TRBD2. The J call may not be correct, given that the DNA end is closer to TRBJ2-7. Germline CDR1 is MNHEY and CDR2 is SVGAGI. This CDR3 has 17 amino acids. CDR3 sequence reads: CASSYSNLAEPPYEQYF. The CDR3 coding sequence is TGTGCCAGCAGTTACTCGAACCTAGCGGAACCCCCCTACGAGCAGTACTTC.

This clonotype was recorded a few times. This chain connects TRBV6-1 to TRBJ2-5; no clear D gene. The end of the DNA is better explained by TRBJ2-4, so the J call may be wrong. The CDR3 contains 13 residues. Germline V gives CDR1 MNHNS, CDR2 SASEGT. CDR3 sequence: CASRMGAKNIQYF. The DNA of the CDR3 is TGTGCCAGCAGGATGGGAGCCAAAAACATTCAGTACTTC.

V is TRBV27 and J is TRBJ2-5; 16 positions match TRBD2. V lost 4 bases, J lost 4 bases, and 12 bases stayed unmatched. The CDR3 is 19 amino acids. Looked up from germline, CDR1 is MNHEY and CDR2 is SMNVEV (reference sequence). CDR3 sequence (DNA): TGTGCCAGCAGTTCCCTTTCCGGGACTAGCGGGGGGGCCAGAGAGACCCAGTACTTC. It is translated as CASSSLSGTSGGARETQYF.

This clonotype was detected only once. The chain joins TRBV6-1 to TRBJ2-1; D is unclear. Germline V gives CDR1 MNHNS, CDR2 SASEGT. The CDR3 covers 12 residues. The V end was cut by 7 bases, the J end by 3 bases, with 7 bases between. CDR3 residues: CASTGYYNEQFF. The CDR3 DNA follows: TGTGCCAGCACCGGGTACTACAATGAGCAGTTCTTC.

The chain recombines TRBV27 with TRBJ2-1; D perhaps matches TRBD2 (6 bases). The V end lost 4 bases, the J end lost 10 bases, and 20 bases lay between the germline ends. Per germline, CDR1 MNHEY and CDR2 SMNVEV (reference sequence). The CDR3 has 15 residues. The CDR3: CASSSVAVGSYEQFF. CDR3 coding DNA: TGTGCCAGCAGTTCTGTAGCGGTGGGATCCTACGAGCAGTTCTTC.

CDR3 coding DNA: TGCGCCAGCAGCCAAGTCGGATTCGTGCTGGATGAGCAGTTCTTC. Protein product: CASSQVGFVLDEQFF. The genes are TRBV4-1 and TRBJ2-1; no clear D gene. V lost 1 base and J lost 8, with 15 bases in between. This CDR3 has 15 residues. Germline V gene sequence: CDR1 MGHRA, CDR2 YSYEKL.

This clonotype showed up many times. The chain uses TRBV7-6 and TRBJ2-3; D gene ambiguous. The J call could be wrong; TRBJ2-7 is a better fit for the DNA end. The CDR3 sequence is 14 residues long. Germline V lookup: CDR1 SGHVS, CDR2 FNYEAQ. The CDR3 region is CASSLAAVVGEQYF. The CDR3 DNA sequence: TGTGCCAGCAGCTTAGCGGCGGTGGTCGGAGAGCAGTACTTC.

This clonotype turned up a few times. The rearrangement uses TRBV6-1 and TRBJ2-3, with TRBD2 matching over 13 bases. The CDR3 length is 19 residues. Germline V gives CDR1 MNHNS, CDR2 SASEGT. Losses at the gene ends were 7 bases for V and 0 bases for J; bases not matched to a gene: 13. This CDR3 reads CASTSAGLAGITSTDTQYF. In DNA form, the CDR3 reads TGTGCCAGCACCTCCGCGGGACTAGCGGGGATAACTAGCACAGATACGCAGTATTTT.